The clone carrying this TCR beta chain occurred many times. Its antigen is as yet unknown. Libraries of TCR beta came from quantitative 5'-RACE with molecular barcodes. Each CDR3 protein is one row after TCRdb ran MiXCR on the 5' RACE reads. This table holds about 220,000 distinct CDR3 sequences, about 10% found once. These data belong to a study of CD8 T cells in ankylosing spondylitis. Overall study results and limits: Clones linked to disease were reported to show significant enrichment in matched ankylosing spondylitis synovial fluid. Previous work reported some of these motif variants in the synovial fluid and blood of reactive arthritis.

Between the trimmed V and J ends, which lost 3 bases and 9 bases, there was a span of 7 bases. This CDR3 region has 12 residues. Germline V gene sequence: CDR1 SGHRS, CDR2 YFSETQ. The sequenced sample was blood, either unsorted or a sorted T cell fraction (not recorded which). This chain links TRBV5-1 with TRBJ1-6; D call uncertain. The sequence came from a male donor with ankylosing spondylitis or in good health (not recorded which). The CDR3 is CASSWEGSPLHF. The DNA of the CDR3 is TGCGCCAGCAGCTGGGAGGGTTCACCCCTCCACTTT.